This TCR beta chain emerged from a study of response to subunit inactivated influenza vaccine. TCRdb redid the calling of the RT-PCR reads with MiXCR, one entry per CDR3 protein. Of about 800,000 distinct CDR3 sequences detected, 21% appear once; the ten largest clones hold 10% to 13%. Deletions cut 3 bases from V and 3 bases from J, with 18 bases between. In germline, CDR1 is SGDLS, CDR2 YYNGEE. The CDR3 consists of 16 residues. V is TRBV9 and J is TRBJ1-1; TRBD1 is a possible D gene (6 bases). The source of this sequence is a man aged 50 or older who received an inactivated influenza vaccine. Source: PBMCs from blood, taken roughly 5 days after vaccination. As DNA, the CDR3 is TGTGCCAGCAGCGCCATAGTACAGGGAACCGACACTGAAGCTTTCTTT. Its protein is CASSAIVQGTDTEAFF.